The 10 T cell receptor beta chains below come from one sample, sequenced in a study of T cell changes during pregnancy in multiple sclerosis. TCRdb's table, derived via immunoSEQ multiplex PCR, lists solely in-frame clones and lacks some. The table lists around 72,000 clones, more than 80% of them singletons. This sample comprised peripheral blood, obtained in the second trimester of pregnancy. These receptors were collected from a female donor in good health, enrolled as a control in a pregnancy study.

The V and J genes are TRBV2 and TRBJ2-1, with D maybe TRBD2 (5 bases). Trimming cost V 7 bases and J 14 bases, with 6 bases left between them. The length of the CDR3 is 8 residues. Germline CDR1 and CDR2: SNHLY and FYNNEI. CDR3: CASKREFF. The CDR3 DNA sequence: TGTGCCAGCAAGAGGGAGTTCTTC. The full variable domain, with the rest looked up from reference TRBV2 and TRBJ2-1, is EPEVTQTPSHQVTQMGQEVILRCVPISNHLYFYWYRQILGQKVEFLVSFYNNEISEKSEIFDDQFSVERPDGSNFTLKIRSTKLEDSAMYFCASKREFFGPGTRLTVL.

The V call is TRBV6-1, the J call TRBJ2-7; D is perhaps TRBD1 (5 bases). The CDR3 has 15 amino acids. V dropped 2 bases and J dropped 2 bases, with 13 bases sitting between them. From germline, CDR1 is MNHNS and CDR2 SASEGT. The CDR3 sequence is CASSEWARVPYEQYF. The CDR3 DNA reads as TGTGCCAGCAGTGAATGGGCCAGGGTGCCCTACGAGCAGTACTTC.

V and J are TRBV11-1 and TRBJ2-1; TRBD1 agrees at 9 bases. CDR3 length: 15 amino acids. The J segment lost 4 bases and the V segment lost 4 bases, leaving 5 bases of the junction unmatched. Per the germline V gene, CDR1 is SGHAT and CDR2 is FQDESV (reference sequence). DNA for the CDR3: TGTGCCAGCAGCTACCGGGACAGGGAATACAATGAGCAGTTCTTC. It specifies CASSYRDREYNEQFF.

The DNA of the CDR3 is TGTGCCAGCAGCGAAAAGGGACATAGGCTGAACACTGAAGCTTTCTTT. Amino acid sequence: CASSEKGHRLNTEAFF. This chain connects TRBV7-9 to TRBJ1-1; D is perhaps TRBD1 (6 bases). There are 16 residues in the CDR3. The ends were cut back, 5 bases at V and 0 bases at J, with 16 bases in the middle. Germline loops: CDR1 SEHNR, CDR2 FQNEAQ (reference sequence).

This sequence joins TRBV18 and TRBJ2-7; 11 nucleotides align to TRBD1. This CDR3 is 14 amino acids long. In germline, CDR1 is KGHSH, CDR2 LQKENI. Trimming took 6 bases from V and 2 from J; bases not matched to a gene: 3. The CDR3 sequence is CASSRGQGAYEQYF. Written as DNA, the CDR3 is TGTGCCAGCTCGCGGGGACAGGGGGCCTACGAGCAGTACTTC.

V usage is TRBV5-1 and J usage is TRBJ2-1; 11 bases line up with TRBD2. Looked up from germline, CDR1 is SGHRS and CDR2 is YFSETQ. The CDR3 has 15 residues. V was clipped by 5 bases and J by 4 bases; unmatched bases: 5. CDR3 protein: CASRLTSGGYNEQFF. DNA for the CDR3: TGCGCCAGCAGACTTACTAGCGGGGGTTACAATGAGCAGTTCTTC.

The J gene is TRBJ2-5, the V gene TRBV7-6, with TRBD2 matching 13 bases. The germline CDR1 and CDR2 sequences are SGHVS and FNYEAQ. There are 16 residues in the CDR3. Trimming took 4 bases from V and 4 from J; bases not matched to a gene: 6. CDR3 region: CASSSGLAGRGETQYF. The DNA for the CDR3 is TGTGCCAGCAGCTCGGGACTAGCGGGGCGGGGAGAGACCCAGTACTTC. The full variable domain, rest sourced from reference TRBV7-6 and TRBJ2-5, is GAGVSQSPRYKVTKRGQDVALRCDPISGHVSLYWYRQALGQGPEFLTYFNYEAQQDKSGLPNDRFSAERPEGSISTLTIQRTEQRDSAMYRCASSSGLAGRGETQYFGPGTRLLVL.

J is TRBJ2-4 and V is TRBV4-2; D may be TRBD2 (6 bases). The CDR3 is 16 amino acids. Germline V gene sequence: CDR1 LGHNA, CDR2 YNFKEQ. The V and J ends lost 4 bases and 8 bases respectively, with 21 bases between them. CDR3 DNA sequence: TGTGCCAGCAGCCGTCTTTATACTGGAGGGCAATACATTCAGTACTTC. Translated: CASSRLYTGGQYIQYF.

The sample holds one count of this clone. V usage is TRBV7-2 and J usage is TRBJ2-5, with TRBD2 matching over 9 bases. The CDR3 length is 16 residues. Germline V gives CDR1 SGHTA, CDR2 FQGNSA. V gave up 5 bases and J gave up 7 bases; unmatched junction bases: 14. The CDR3, as DNA: TGTGCCAGCAGCCCTCAGGGGCGGGGGGGCCCGGCGACCCAGTACTTC. This codes for CASSPQGRGGPATQYF.

J is TRBJ1-5 and V is TRBV30, with D possibly matching TRBD1 (5 bases). Trimming shortened V by 0 bases and J by 2 bases, and 14 bases separated the two germline ends. CDR1 is GTSNPN and CDR2 is SVGIG in the germline V gene (reference sequence). The CDR3 length is 16 residues. The CDR3 DNA sequence: TGTGCCTGGAGTGTAAAATGGCAGGGTGGCAATCAGCCCCAGCATTTT. Its protein product is CAWSVKWQGGNQPQHF.